This T cell receptor (beta chain) came from a study of siplizumab effects on memory and regulatory T cells. Trimming removed 3 bases from V and 4 bases from J; junction bases left unmatched: 9. Germline CDR1 PRHDT, CDR2 FYEKMQ (reference sequence). The CDR3 length is 15 residues. Clones were sequenced by immunoSEQ multiplex PCR, and TCRdb holds only the in-frame ones, with some missing. The table shows approximately 97,000 clones, with 92% occurring only once. The sequence was collected from a human donor in good health. The genes are TRBV13 and TRBJ2-7, with 7 bases lining up with TRBD2. The material sequenced was CD4+ T cells sorted from blood. CDR3 in amino acids: CASSFVTGLQYEQYF. CDR3 sequence (DNA): TGTGCCAGCAGCTTTGTGACGGGACTACAGTACGAGCAGTACTTC.